Following are 31 T cell receptor beta chains from one sample sequenced in a study of blood T cell repertoires in COVID-19. Using immunoSEQ multiplex PCR, the repertoire was profiled, and TCRdb retains in-frame clones only, with some absent. The sample yields more than 85,000 clones, over 90% seen once. The sample taken for sequencing was peripheral blood. The origin of the receptors is a man aged 55 to 70 with acute or convalescent COVID-19.

In its sample, this clone was seen a few times. The V call is TRBV5-4, the J call TRBJ2-2; D not certain. The germline V gene has CDR1 SGHNT and CDR2 YYREEE (reference sequence). V was shortened by 5 bases and J by 0 bases, with 11 bases between the two germline ends. The CDR3 is made up of 15 amino acids. CDR3 DNA sequence: TGTGCCAGCAGAAGCTCCCAAACGAACACCGGGGAGCTGTTTTTT. Its protein is CASRSSQTNTGELFF.

The rearrangement uses TRBV20-1 and TRBJ2-7; D is possibly TRBD1 (6 bases). Trimming removed 6 bases from V and 2 bases from J, with 8 bases in between. The CDR3 length is 11 residues. Germline lookup yields CDR1 DFQATT and CDR2 SNEGSKA (reference sequence). CDR3 coding DNA: TGCAGTGCCCGGACAGCCTACGAGCAGTACTTC. Amino acid sequence: CSARTAYEQYF.

This chain uses TRBV3-1 (or the pseudogene TRBV3-2) with TRBJ1-1; D not resolved. Trimming shortened V by 2 bases and J by 2 bases, and 9 bases separated the two germline ends. The CDR3 sequence is 14 residues long. The germline V gene encodes CDR1 LGHDT and CDR2 YNNKEL (reference sequence). CDR3 residues: CASSQSNENTEAFF. The CDR3 nucleotides are TGTGCCAGCAGCCAATCTAACGAAAACACTGAAGCTTTCTTT.

V usage is TRBV28 and J usage is TRBJ1-2; TRBD1 is a possible D gene (6 bases). V was shortened by 6 bases and J by 4 bases, with 12 bases between the two germline ends. Germline V lookup: CDR1 MDHEN, CDR2 SYDVKM. The CDR3 extends over 13 amino acids. CDR3 sequence (DNA): TGTGCCAGCAGGGGGACACCAGTCTATGGCTACACCTTC. It yields the protein CASRGTPVYGYTF.

V usage is TRBV27 and J usage is TRBJ2-7; the D gene is possibly TRBD1 (6 bases). CDR3 length: 13 amino acids. Trimming removed 1 base at V and 3 bases at J, with 7 bases between. Germline CDR1 reads MNHEY; CDR2 reads SMNVEV (reference sequence). CDR3 protein: CASSLFRGYEQYF. DNA of the CDR3: TGTGCCAGCAGTTTATTCAGGGGCTACGAGCAGTACTTC.

The chain links TRBV7-8 to TRBJ2-1, with 10 positions matching TRBD2. CDR1 and CDR2 from the germline V gene are SGHVS and FQNEAQ. The CDR3 runs to 14 residues. V lost 6 bases, J lost 8 bases, and 7 bases stayed unmatched. In DNA form, the CDR3 reads TGTGCCAGCAGTTCTAGCGGGAGAGGGGATGAGCAGTTCTTC. This translates into CASSSSGRGDEQFF.

DNA of the CDR3: TGCAGCGTTGAGGGACAGGGAAGCACTGAAGCTTTCTTT. Amino acid sequence: CSVEGQGSTEAFF. The chain has TRBV29-1 and TRBJ1-1; 9 bases match TRBD1. The trim removed 3 bases at V and 4 bases at J, leaving 3 bases unmatched. The V gene's germline CDR1 is SQVTM and CDR2 ANQGSEA. This CDR3 is built from 13 residues.

The CDR3 bases are TGTGCCAGCAGTTTTGTCCCCAGCGGCGACGAGCAGTACTTC. It specifies CASSFVPSGDEQYF. The chain carries TRBV28 and TRBJ2-7; D perhaps matches TRBD2 (5 bases). The CDR3 has 14 amino acids. CDR1 MDHEN and CDR2 SYDVKM come from the germline V gene. Trimming cost V 3 bases and J 5 bases, with 14 bases left between them.

This chain joins TRBV28 and TRBJ2-3; TRBD1 matches at 9 bases. V lost 5 bases to trimming and J lost 7 bases; unmatched junction nucleotides: 7. CDR3 size: 14 residues. Germline V gives CDR1 MDHEN, CDR2 SYDVKM. The CDR3 bases are TGTGCCAGCAGTACGGGGACAGGGCATCATACGCAGTATTTT. Amino acid sequence: CASSTGTGHHTQYF.

The V call is TRBV19, the J call TRBJ2-1; no reliable D call. V dropped 1 base and J dropped 10 bases, with 8 bases sitting between them. The CDR3 spans 12 residues. Germline loops: CDR1 LNHDA, CDR2 SQIVND (reference sequence). In DNA form, the CDR3 reads TGTGCCAGTAGTATAGCTGGGCAAGAGCAGTTCTTC. Encoded protein: CASSIAGQEQFF.

The chain employs TRBV3-1 (or the pseudogene TRBV3-2) and TRBJ2-4; 8 positions match TRBD1. The CDR3 totals 14 residues. CDR1 and CDR2 from the germline V gene are LGHDT and YNNKEL (reference sequence). The junction had 12 bases not matched to a gene; V was cut back by 4 bases and J by 13 bases. This chain's CDR3 is CASSPGPGGDRQYF. In nucleotides, the CDR3 is TGTGCCAGCAGCCCAGGACCCGGTGGGGACAGGCAGTACTTC.

The table lists this clone with a few counts. J is TRBJ2-5 and V is TRBV29-1; 8 bases agree with TRBD2. V lost 1 base and J lost 5; bases outside the gene matches: 3. The germline CDR1 and CDR2 sequences are SQVTM and ANQGSEA. The CDR3 is 13 amino acids. The CDR3 reads CSVEGVAGETQYF. For the CDR3, the DNA is TGCAGCGTTGAAGGGGTAGCGGGGGAGACCCAGTACTTC. The full variable domain, its missing parts supplied by reference TRBV29-1 and TRBJ2-5, is SAVISQKPSRDICQRGTSLTIQCQVDSQVTMMFWYRQQPGQSLTLIATANQGSEATYESGFVIDKFPISRPNLTFSTLTVSNMSPEDSSIYLCSVEGVAGETQYFGPGTRLLVL.

The V gene is TRBV27, the J gene TRBJ2-5; 11 bases line up with TRBD2. CDR3 length equals 14 residues. Trimming took 6 bases from V and 2 from J; bases not matched to a gene: 2. Germline V gene lookup returns CDR1 MNHEY and CDR2 SMNVEV (reference sequence). CDR3 protein: CASRGLAEQETQYF. Here the CDR3 DNA reads TGTGCCAGCAGGGGACTAGCGGAACAAGAGACCCAGTACTTC.

The chain couples TRBV3-1 (or the pseudogene TRBV3-2) to TRBJ1-2, with D unclear. V shed 0 bases and J shed 4 bases, with 6 bases lying between them. The CDR3 is made up of 13 amino acids. Germline values: CDR1 LGHDT, CDR2 YNNKEL (reference sequence). CDR3 coding DNA: TGTGCCAGCAGCCAAGACCAGTCCTATGGCTACACCTTC. Encoded protein: CASSQDQSYGYTF.

The chain recombines TRBV28 with TRBJ2-4, with D perhaps TRBD2 (5 bases). The ends were cut back, 4 bases at V and 0 bases at J, with 19 bases in the middle. The CDR3 totals 18 residues. Germline V lookup: CDR1 MDHEN, CDR2 SYDVKM. CDR3 sequence: CASSSLAGSLVAKNIQYF. The CDR3 coding sequence is TGTGCCAGCAGTTCCCTTGCGGGCTCCCTGGTAGCCAAAAACATTCAGTACTTC.

This clone was recorded only once. This chain uses TRBV7-2 with TRBJ1-5; D is perhaps TRBD1 (6 bases). The length of the CDR3 is 16 residues. Germline V gene data show CDR1 as SGHTA and CDR2 as FQGNSA. Trimming removed 1 base at V and 5 bases at J, with 15 bases between. The DNA of the CDR3 is TGTGCCAGCAGCTTAGATACAGGGCTGACCTATCAGCCCCAGCATTTT. This encodes CASSLDTGLTYQPQHF.

This chain uses TRBV13 with TRBJ2-5, with TRBD2 matching over 11 bases. The germline V gene has CDR1 PRHDT and CDR2 FYEKMQ (reference sequence). The CDR3 has 17 amino acids. The trim removed 5 bases at V and 2 bases at J, leaving 10 bases unmatched. CDR3 protein: CASSRYTGTSGQETQYF. In DNA form, the CDR3 reads TGTGCCAGCAGCAGATACACCGGGACTAGCGGACAAGAGACCCAGTACTTC.

The CDR3 DNA reads as TGTGCCAGCAGCTTGGTGGCTAGCGGGAGGGCCAATGAGCAGTTCTTC. Protein product: CASSLVASGRANEQFF. The J gene is TRBJ2-1, the V gene TRBV5-6, with 12 positions matching TRBD2. V gave up 0 bases and J gave up 6 bases; unmatched junction bases: 4. The CDR3 is 16 residues long. Germline V gene data show CDR1 as SGHDT and CDR2 as YYEEEE.

The genes are TRBV11-2 and TRBJ1-2; TRBD1 aligns across 8 bases. Germline V gene data show CDR1 as SGHAT and CDR2 as FQNNGV. The CDR3 has 12 amino acids. The ends lost 3 bases at V and 6 bases at J; junction bases unmatched: 0. The CDR3 region is CASSLGQDGYTF. In DNA, the CDR3 is TGTGCCAGCAGCTTGGGACAGGATGGCTACACCTTC.

The chain employs TRBV27 and TRBJ2-1; 8 nucleotides line up with TRBD1. J was trimmed by 5 bases and V by 1 base; bases with no gene match: 4. CDR1 and CDR2 from the germline V gene are MNHEY and SMNVEV (reference sequence). This CDR3 has 15 amino acids. CDR3 in amino acids: CASSLWQGADNEQFF. The CDR3, as DNA: TGTGCCAGCAGTTTATGGCAGGGGGCGGACAATGAGCAGTTCTTC.

The rearrangement joins TRBV19 to TRBJ1-5; 7 nucleotides align to TRBD1. CDR3 size: 14 residues. CDR1 is LNHDA and CDR2 is SQIVND in the germline V gene (reference sequence). V trimming: 4 bases; J trimming: 11 bases; junction bases outside the gene matches: 11. CDR3 amino acids: CASSTDRDEEAQHF. The CDR3 DNA sequence: TGTGCCAGTAGTACCGACAGGGACGAGGAGGCCCAGCATTTT.

CDR3 amino acids: CASSTNDPFSPQHF. The CDR3 DNA sequence: TGTGCCAGCAGCACTAACGACCCGTTCTCGCCCCAGCATTTT. The chain carries TRBV7-9 and TRBJ1-5; no clear D. Germline CDR1 and CDR2: SEHNR and FQNEAQ (reference sequence). The length of the CDR3 is 14 residues. The V and J ends lost 5 bases and 9 bases respectively, with 17 bases between them.

This sequence joins TRBV11-3 and TRBJ2-3; D is perhaps TRBD1 (5 bases). Germline CDR1 SGHNT, CDR2 YENEEA. CDR3 length equals 13 residues. Trimming took off 5 bases at V and 2 bases at J, with 8 bases between the two ends. The CDR3 DNA reads TGTGCCAGCAGCGCAGGGTTCACAGATACGCAGTATTTT. It encodes CASSAGFTDTQYF.

This clone came up once. The genes are TRBV7-2 and TRBJ2-3; TRBD1 might be the D (6 bases). Germline CDR1 is SGHTA and CDR2 is FQGNSA. CDR3 size: 13 residues. V was cut by 2 bases and J by 4 bases, with 7 bases left in between. The CDR3 region has the DNA TGTGCCAGCAGCTTATACAGGGCAGATACGCAGTATTTT. Translating gives CASSLYRADTQYF.

V usage is TRBV5-1 and J usage is TRBJ2-7, with D tentatively TRBD2 (6 bases). The germline V and J ends were trimmed by 3 bases and 3 bases, with 22 bases remaining between them. This CDR3 spans 17 amino acids. The germline V gene encodes CDR1 SGHRS and CDR2 YFSETQ. The CDR3 DNA follows: TGCGCCAGCAGCTCCGAAGAGGTCTGGCGGGGTCACTACGAGCAGTACTTC. Translation gives CASSSEEVWRGHYEQYF.

The table lists this clone with a count of one. The gene calls are TRBV28 and TRBJ1-5; perhaps TRBD1 as D (6 bases). This CDR3 region has 14 residues. Germline loops: CDR1 MDHEN, CDR2 SYDVKM. The V end lost 5 bases, the J end lost 4 bases, and 12 bases lay between the germline ends. Written as DNA, the CDR3 is TGTGCCAGCAGTGCGGGGGCCGGTAATCAGCCCCAGCATTTT. It is translated as CASSAGAGNQPQHF.

This clone was seen a single time. The rearrangement uses TRBV7-9 and TRBJ2-3; TRBD2 agrees at 8 bases. There are 17 residues in the CDR3. Germline CDR1 reads SEHNR; CDR2 reads FQNEAQ (reference sequence). The ends lost 1 base at V and 5 bases at J; junction bases unmatched: 11. CDR3 sequence: CASSLGFSGSSGDTQYF. In DNA form, the CDR3 reads TGTGCCAGCAGCTTAGGTTTCAGCGGGAGTTCAGGAGATACGCAGTATTTT.

The chain recombines TRBV5-1 with TRBJ1-4; maybe TRBD1 (5 bases). With 2 bases removed from V and 7 bases from J, the gap between germline ends came to 9 bases. Germline V lookup: CDR1 SGHRS, CDR2 YFSETQ. The CDR3 is made up of 13 amino acids. Here the CDR3 reads CASSLSGVEKLFF. CDR3 DNA sequence: TGCGCCAGCAGCTTATCGGGGGTTGAAAAACTGTTTTTT.

This chain joins TRBV29-1 and TRBJ2-1; D unresolved. The CDR3 is 13 amino acids. V dropped 5 bases and J dropped 2 bases, with 10 bases sitting between them. CDR1 is SQVTM, CDR2 ANQGSEA, per germline. The CDR3 nucleotides read TGCAGCGTTTGTAATGGCCCCTACAATGAGCAGTTCTTC. Its protein is CSVCNGPYNEQFF.

The chain couples TRBV6-4 to TRBJ2-3, with a weak D call TRBD2 (5 bases). CDR3 length equals 15 residues. With 3 bases removed from V and 2 bases from J, the gap between germline ends came to 12 bases. Germline lookup yields CDR1 MRHNA and CDR2 SNTAGT. The CDR3 loop reads CASSEKEDVTDTQYF. The CDR3 bases are TGTGCCAGCAGTGAAAAGGAGGACGTCACAGATACGCAGTATTTT.

The chain joins TRBV6-8 to TRBJ2-1; TRBD2 matches at 9 bases. Germline V gene lookup returns CDR1 MNHGY and CDR2 SAAAGT. Trimming took 3 bases from V and 6 from J; bases not matched to a gene: 9. The CDR3 has 16 amino acids. CDR3: CASSYRWLAGRNEQFF. The CDR3 nucleotides read TGTGCCAGCAGTTATAGGTGGCTAGCGGGGCGCAATGAGCAGTTCTTC.